A single sample is the source of the 9 T cell receptor beta chains below, sequenced in a study of cytomegalovirus exposure and HLA in healthy donors. In the PCR, 60 Vbeta and 13 Jbeta primers were used. Generated by immunoSEQ multiplex PCR, the TCRdb table keeps only in-frame clones and is missing some. The sample holds under 200,000 clones, 60% to 80% seen once. The material sequenced was PBMCs. The receptors come from a woman aged 40-49 years in good health and CMV-seropositive.

The genes are TRBV4-3 and TRBJ2-7, with D uncertain. Per the germline V gene, CDR1 is LGHNA and CDR2 is YSLEER. V lost 0 bases, J lost 5 bases, and 11 bases lay in between. CDR3 length: 14 residues. The CDR3 nucleotides are TGCGCCAGCAGCCAAGATTGGTTTCCAGACGAGCAGTACTTC. Translated: CASSQDWFPDEQYF.

The chain recombines TRBV7-2 with TRBJ2-5; TRBD1 is a possible D gene (5 bases). The CDR3 covers 14 residues. Germline lookup yields CDR1 SGHTA and CDR2 FQGNSA. The V gene lost 3 bases and the J gene lost 5 bases, with 13 bases spanning the gap. CDR3 in amino acids: CASSFGASRETQYF. CDR3 nucleotide sequence: TGTGCCAGCAGCTTTGGGGCCTCCCGGGAGACCCAGTACTTC.

The chain has TRBV6-1 and TRBJ1-1; weak D call: TRBD1 (6 bases). Germline CDR1 reads MNHNS; CDR2 reads SASEGT. The CDR3 extends over 14 amino acids. The V gene lost 2 bases and the J gene lost 3 bases, with 10 bases spanning the gap. The CDR3 is CASSEPGAYTEAFF. The DNA for the CDR3 is TGTGCCAGCAGTGAACCAGGGGCCTACACTGAAGCTTTCTTT.

The genes are TRBV6-5 and TRBJ2-3; a possible D gene is TRBD2 (6 bases). Trimming took 6 bases from V and 4 from J, leaving 14 bases between them. CDR1 is MNHEY, CDR2 SVGAGI, per germline. This CDR3 comprises 14 residues. The CDR3 sequence: CASRANPSADTQYF. CDR3 coding DNA: TGTGCCAGCAGGGCGAATCCTAGCGCAGATACGCAGTATTTT.

This clone was counted between two and nine times. This chain links TRBV6-5 with TRBJ1-3, with TRBD1 as a possible D gene (6 bases). CDR1 is MNHEY and CDR2 is SVGAGI in the germline V gene. This CDR3 is built from 16 residues. V lost 0 bases and J 8 bases, leaving 17 bases between the germline ends. CDR3 amino acids: CASSYSVVTGGDTIYF. In DNA form, the CDR3 reads TGTGCCAGCAGTTACTCGGTCGTGACAGGCGGAGACACCATATATTTT.

The chain recombines TRBV19 with TRBJ2-1, with 8 bases matching TRBD2. Germline CDR1 and CDR2: LNHDA and SQIVND (reference sequence). The CDR3 has 15 residues. Unmatched junction bases numbered 8, after V lost 3 bases and J lost 7 bases. Written as DNA, the CDR3 is TGTGCCAGTAGTATTACCGGGACTAGTTATAATGAGCAGTTCTTC. Protein: CASSITGTSYNEQFF.

The V call is TRBV6-1, the J call TRBJ1-1; a weak D match, TRBD1 (6 bases). Germline V CDR1 and CDR2: MNHNS, SASEGT. This CDR3 spans 14 amino acids. The V gene lost 6 bases and the J gene lost 4 bases, with 15 bases spanning the gap. CDR3 nucleotide sequence: TGTGCCAGCAGGGAAATTAACAGGGCCACTGAAGCTTTCTTT. Protein: CASREINRATEAFF.

V gene TRBV6-5 combines with J gene TRBJ1-1; perhaps TRBD1 as D (5 bases). CDR1 is MNHEY, CDR2 SVGAGI, per germline. V gave up 5 bases and J gave up 5 bases, with 12 bases separating them. The CDR3 totals 13 residues. Written as DNA, the CDR3 is TGTGCCAGCAGTCGGGGGTCCGGGACTGAAGCTTTCTTT. Its translation is CASSRGSGTEAFF.

The genes are TRBV6-5 and TRBJ2-5; D gene uncertain. Germline V gene sequence: CDR1 MNHEY, CDR2 SVGAGI. The V end was cut by 2 bases, the J end by 2 bases, with 6 bases between. CDR3 length: 13 residues. CDR3 residues: CASSYTRQETQYF. The CDR3 nucleotides are TGTGCCAGCAGTTACACCAGACAAGAGACCCAGTACTTC.